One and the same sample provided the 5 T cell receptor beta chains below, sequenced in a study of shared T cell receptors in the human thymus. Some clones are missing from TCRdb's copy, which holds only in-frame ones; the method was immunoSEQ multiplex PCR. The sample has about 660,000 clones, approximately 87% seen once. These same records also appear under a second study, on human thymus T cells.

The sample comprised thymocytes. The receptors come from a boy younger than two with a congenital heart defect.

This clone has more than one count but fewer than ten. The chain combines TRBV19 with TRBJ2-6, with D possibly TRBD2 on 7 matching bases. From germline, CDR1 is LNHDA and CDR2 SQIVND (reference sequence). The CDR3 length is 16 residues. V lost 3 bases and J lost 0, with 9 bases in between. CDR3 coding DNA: TGTGCCAGTAGTATCGGGGGGCCCTCTGGGGCCAACGTCCTGACTTTC. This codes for CASSIGGPSGANVLTF. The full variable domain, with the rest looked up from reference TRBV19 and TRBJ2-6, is DGGITQSPKYLFRKEGQNVTLSCEQNLNHDAMYWYRQDPGQGLRLIYYSQIVNDFQKGDIAEGYSVSREKKESFPLTVTSAQKNPTAFYLCASSIGGPSGANVLTFGAGSRLTVL.

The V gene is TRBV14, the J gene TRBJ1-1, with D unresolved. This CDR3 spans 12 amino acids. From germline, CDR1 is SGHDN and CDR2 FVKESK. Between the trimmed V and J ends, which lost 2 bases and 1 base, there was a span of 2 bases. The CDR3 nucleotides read TGTGCCAGCAGCCAACAGAACACTGAAGCTTTCTTT. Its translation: CASSQQNTEAFF.

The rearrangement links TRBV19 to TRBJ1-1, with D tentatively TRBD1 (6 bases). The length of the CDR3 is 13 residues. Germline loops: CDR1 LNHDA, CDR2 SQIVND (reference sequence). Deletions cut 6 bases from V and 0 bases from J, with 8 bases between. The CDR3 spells CASRTGLNTEAFF. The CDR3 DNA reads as TGTGCCAGTAGAACAGGGTTGAACACTGAAGCTTTCTTT.

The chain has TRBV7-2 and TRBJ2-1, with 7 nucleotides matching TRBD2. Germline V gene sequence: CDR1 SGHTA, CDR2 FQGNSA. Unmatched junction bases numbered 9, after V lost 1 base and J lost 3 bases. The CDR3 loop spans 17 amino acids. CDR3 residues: CASSLGNREEGYNEQFF. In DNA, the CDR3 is TGTGCCAGCAGCTTAGGAAACCGGGAGGAGGGCTACAATGAGCAGTTCTTC. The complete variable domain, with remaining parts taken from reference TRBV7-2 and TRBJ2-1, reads GAGVSQSPSNKVTEKGKDVELRCDPISGHTALYWYRQSLGQGLEFLIYFQGNSAPDKSGLPSDRFSAERTGGSVSTLTIQRTQQEDSAVYLCASSLGNREEGYNEQFFGPGTRLTVL.

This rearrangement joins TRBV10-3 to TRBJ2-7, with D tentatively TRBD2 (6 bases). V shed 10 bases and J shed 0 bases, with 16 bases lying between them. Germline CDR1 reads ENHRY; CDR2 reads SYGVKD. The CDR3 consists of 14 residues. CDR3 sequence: CANSAGRLSYEQYF. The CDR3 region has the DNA TGTGCCAACTCAGCGGGTAGGCTCTCCTACGAGCAGTACTTC.